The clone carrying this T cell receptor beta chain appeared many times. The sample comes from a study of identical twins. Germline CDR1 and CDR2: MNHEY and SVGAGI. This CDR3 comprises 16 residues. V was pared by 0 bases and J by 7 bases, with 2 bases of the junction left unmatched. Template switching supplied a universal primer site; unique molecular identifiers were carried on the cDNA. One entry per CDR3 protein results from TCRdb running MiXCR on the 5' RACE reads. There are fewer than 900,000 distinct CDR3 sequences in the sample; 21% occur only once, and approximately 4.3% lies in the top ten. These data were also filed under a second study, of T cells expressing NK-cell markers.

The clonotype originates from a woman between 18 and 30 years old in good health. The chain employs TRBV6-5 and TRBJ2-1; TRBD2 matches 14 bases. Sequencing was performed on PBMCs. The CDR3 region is CASSYSRLAGGNEQFF. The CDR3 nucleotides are TGTGCCAGCAGTTACTCGAGACTAGCGGGAGGGAATGAGCAGTTCTTC.